A single T cell receptor (beta chain) is shown here with its context. Its antigen is unknown. The ends were cut back, 0 bases at V and 6 bases at J, with 8 bases in the middle. The CDR3 consists of 13 residues. In germline, CDR1 is MNHEY, CDR2 SVGAGI. The sample is drawn from a study of cytomegalovirus exposure and HLA in healthy donors. Study-wide points: Presence/absence results assume similar sequencing depth per donor, which may not hold. Analysis was performed later, and it showed HLA-associated TCR beta chains to be more clonally expanded than equally common others.

Use of 60 Vbeta and 13 Jbeta primers characterized the PCR. In the original analysis: Around 10 million of the 75 million to 95 million unique TCR beta chains counted in a later analysis were shared. Assay used: immunoSEQ multiplex PCR; TCRdb lists only in-frame clones, some missing. D and trimming come from the DNA, and the V and J calls and clone size come from that table. The table lists 150,000 to 200,000 clones, around 77% of them singletons, with over 2% in the top ten. The sequencing input was PBMCs. The chain combines TRBV6-5 with TRBJ1-2; no reliable D call. The TCR comes from a man aged 60-69 years in good health and CMV-seronegative. As DNA, the CDR3 is TGTGCCAGCAGTTACTCGAGGGCAGATGGCTACACCTTC. Translation gives CASSYSRADGYTF.